This TCR beta chain was captured by sequencing in a study of control samples from healthy donors and cancer patients. Assay: immunoSEQ multiplex PCR; the TCRdb copy retains only in-frame clones and omits some. The table lists over 100,000 clones, approximately 91% of them singletons. The CDR3 has 15 amino acids. Trimming pared 5 bases from V and 2 bases from J, leaving 14 bases between. Per germline, CDR1 MDHEN and CDR2 SYDVKM. What was sequenced was blood. The chain uses TRBV28 and TRBJ2-3; D is unclear. This sequence originates from a man between 45 and 60 years old in good health. The CDR3 reads CASSVQLADTDTQYF. The CDR3 nucleotides are TGTGCCAGCAGTGTTCAACTGGCTGACACAGATACGCAGTATTTT.